This TCR beta chain is drawn from a study of cytomegalovirus exposure and HLA in healthy donors. This clone was observed a single time. J lost 0 bases, V lost 5 bases, and 4 bases had no gene match. Germline values: CDR1 SQVTM, CDR2 ANQGSEA. The CDR3 sequence is 13 residues long. Clones were read by immunoSEQ multiplex PCR, and TCRdb kept only the in-frame ones, dropping some. The sample contains about 200,000 clones, approximately 87% of which appear only once. This chain joins TRBV29-1 and TRBJ2-7; 7 bases fit TRBD1. The TCR sequence derives from a woman aged 18-29 years in good health and CMV-seronegative. The specimen was PBMCs. For the CDR3, the DNA is TGCAGCGTTCGAGGGGGCTACTCCTACGAGCAGTACTTC. Encoded protein: CSVRGGYSYEQYF.